This TCR beta chain was captured by sequencing in a study of identical twins. Germline V gene sequence: CDR1 DFQATT, CDR2 SNEGSKA (reference sequence). The CDR3 is made up of 17 amino acids. The V segment lost 6 bases and the J segment 7 bases; nucleotides outside the gene matches: 15. This clonotype was seen ten or more times. TCRdb reprocessed the 5' RACE reads via MiXCR and lists one record per CDR3 protein. The table has around 100,000 distinct CDR3 sequences, roughly 6% seen once. The sample was memory T cells sorted from blood. The TCR was taken from a woman in her forties or fifties in good health. The V gene is TRBV20-1, the J gene TRBJ2-1; 13 bases align to TRBD2. As DNA, the CDR3 is TGCAGTGCCCCGACTAGCGGGAGGCCAGCTTTAATAAATGAGCAGTTCTTC. Translating gives CSAPTSGRPALINEQFF.